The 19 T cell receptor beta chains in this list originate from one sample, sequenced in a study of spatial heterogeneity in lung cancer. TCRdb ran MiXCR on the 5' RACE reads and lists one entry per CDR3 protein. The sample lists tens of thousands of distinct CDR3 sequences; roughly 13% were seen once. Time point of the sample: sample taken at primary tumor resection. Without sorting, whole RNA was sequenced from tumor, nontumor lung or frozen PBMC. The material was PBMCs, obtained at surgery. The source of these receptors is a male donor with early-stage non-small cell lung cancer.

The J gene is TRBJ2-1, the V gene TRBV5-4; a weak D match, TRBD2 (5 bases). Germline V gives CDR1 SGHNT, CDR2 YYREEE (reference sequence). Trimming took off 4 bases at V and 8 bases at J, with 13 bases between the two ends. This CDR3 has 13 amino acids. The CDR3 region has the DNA TGTGCCAGCAGCCCACGGGAAGAATATGAGCAGTTCTTC. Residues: CASSPREEYEQFF. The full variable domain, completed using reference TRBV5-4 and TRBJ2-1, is ETGVTQSPTHLIKTRGQQVTLRCSSQSGHNTVSWYQQALGQGPQFIFQYYREEENGRGNFPPRFSGLQFPNYSSELNVNALELDDSALYLCASSPREEYEQFFGPGTRLTVL.

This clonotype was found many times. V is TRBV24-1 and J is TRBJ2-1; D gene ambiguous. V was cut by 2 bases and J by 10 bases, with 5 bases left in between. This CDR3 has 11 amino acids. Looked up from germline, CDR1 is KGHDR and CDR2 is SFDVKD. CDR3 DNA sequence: TGTGCCACCAGTGATTACCAGGAGCAGTTCTTC. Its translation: CATSDYQEQFF.

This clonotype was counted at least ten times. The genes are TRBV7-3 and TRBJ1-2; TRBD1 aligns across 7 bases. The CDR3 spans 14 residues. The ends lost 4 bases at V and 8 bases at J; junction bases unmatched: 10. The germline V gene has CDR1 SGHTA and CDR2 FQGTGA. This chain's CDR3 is CASSSRTGSYGYTF. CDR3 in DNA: TGTGCCAGCAGCTCTCGGACAGGCAGTTACGGCTACACCTTC.

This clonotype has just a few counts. The CDR3 region has the DNA TGTGCCAGTAGTATGGGGAAAAGGGATGATGAAAAACTGTTTTTT. It encodes CASSMGKRDDEKLFF. This chain uses TRBV19 with TRBJ1-4; D call uncertain. The germline CDR1 and CDR2 sequences are LNHDA and SQIVND (reference sequence). The CDR3 covers 15 residues. The V gene lost 3 bases and the J gene lost 6 bases, with 14 bases spanning the gap.

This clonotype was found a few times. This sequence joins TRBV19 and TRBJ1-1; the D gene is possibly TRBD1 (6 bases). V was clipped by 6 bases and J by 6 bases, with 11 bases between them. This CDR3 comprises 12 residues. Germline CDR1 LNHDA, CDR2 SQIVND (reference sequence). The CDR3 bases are TGTGCCAGTAGGGGGGGCGCGTCTGAAGCTTTCTTT. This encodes CASRGGASEAFF.

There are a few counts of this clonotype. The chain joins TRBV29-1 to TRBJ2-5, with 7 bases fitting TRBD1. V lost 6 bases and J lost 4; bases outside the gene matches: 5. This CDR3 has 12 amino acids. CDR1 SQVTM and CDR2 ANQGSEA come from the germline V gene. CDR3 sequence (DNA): TGCAGCGTGACAGGGACGGGAGAGACCCAGTACTTC. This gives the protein CSVTGTGETQYF. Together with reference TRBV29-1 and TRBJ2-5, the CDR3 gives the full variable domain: SAVISQKPSRDICQRGTSLTIQCQVDSQVTMMFWYRQQPGQSLTLIATANQGSEATYESGFVIDKFPISRPNLTFSTLTVSNMSPEDSSIYLCSVTGTGETQYFGPGTRLLVL.

CDR3 in DNA: TGTGCCTGGAACAGGGTCGGGGCCAACGTCCTGACTTTC. Translation: CAWNRVGANVLTF. The chain recombines TRBV30 with TRBJ2-6; a possible D gene is TRBD1 (6 bases). Between the trimmed V and J ends, which lost 4 bases and 4 bases, there was a span of 8 bases. This CDR3 is built from 13 residues. Germline CDR1 and CDR2: GTSNPN and SVGIG (reference sequence).

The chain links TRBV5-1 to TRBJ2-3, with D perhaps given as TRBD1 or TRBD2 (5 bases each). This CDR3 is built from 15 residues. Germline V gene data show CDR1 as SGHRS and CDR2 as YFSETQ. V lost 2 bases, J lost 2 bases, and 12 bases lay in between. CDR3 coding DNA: TGCGCCAGCAGCTTCGGGACCGGCGACACAGATACGCAGTATTTT. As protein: CASSFGTGDTDTQYF.

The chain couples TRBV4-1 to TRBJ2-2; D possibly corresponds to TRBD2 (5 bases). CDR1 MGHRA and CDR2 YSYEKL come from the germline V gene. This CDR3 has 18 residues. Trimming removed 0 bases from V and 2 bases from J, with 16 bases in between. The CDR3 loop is CASSQELEGAFNTGELFF. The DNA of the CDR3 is TGCGCCAGCAGCCAAGAACTCGAGGGAGCTTTTAACACCGGGGAGCTGTTTTTT.

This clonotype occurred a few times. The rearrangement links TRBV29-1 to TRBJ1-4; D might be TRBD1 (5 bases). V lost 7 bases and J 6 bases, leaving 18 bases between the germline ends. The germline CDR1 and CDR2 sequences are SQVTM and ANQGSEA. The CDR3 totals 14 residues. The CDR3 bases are TGCAGCGCCACCGCCGGAGGAGGGGATGAAAAACTGTTTTTT. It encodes CSATAGGGDEKLFF.

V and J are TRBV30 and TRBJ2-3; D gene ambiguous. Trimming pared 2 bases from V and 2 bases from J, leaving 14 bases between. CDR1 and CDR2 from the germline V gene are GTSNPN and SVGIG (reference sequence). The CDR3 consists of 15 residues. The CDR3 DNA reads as TGTGCCTGGAGTTCCCTAGGAAGCCCCACAGATACGCAGTATTTT. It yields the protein CAWSSLGSPTDTQYF.

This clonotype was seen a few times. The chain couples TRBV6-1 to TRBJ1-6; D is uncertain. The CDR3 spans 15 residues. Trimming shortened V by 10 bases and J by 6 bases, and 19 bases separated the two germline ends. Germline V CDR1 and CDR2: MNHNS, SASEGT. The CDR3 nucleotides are TGTGCCACCTCGTCGCTGGAGGTGCTTAATTCACCCCTCCACTTT. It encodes CATSSLEVLNSPLHF.

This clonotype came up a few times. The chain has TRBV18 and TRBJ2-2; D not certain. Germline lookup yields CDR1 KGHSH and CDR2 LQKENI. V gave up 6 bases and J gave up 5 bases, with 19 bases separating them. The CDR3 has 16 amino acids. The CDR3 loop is CASSPPRVGGTGELFF. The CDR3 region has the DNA TGTGCCAGCTCGCCTCCAAGGGTGGGCGGAACCGGGGAGCTGTTTTTT.

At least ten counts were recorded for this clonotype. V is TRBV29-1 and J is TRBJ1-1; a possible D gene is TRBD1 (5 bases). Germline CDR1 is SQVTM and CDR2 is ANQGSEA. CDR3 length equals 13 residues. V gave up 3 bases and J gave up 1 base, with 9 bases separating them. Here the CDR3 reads CSVDRDRNTEAFF. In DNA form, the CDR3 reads TGCAGCGTTGACCGCGACAGGAACACTGAAGCTTTCTTT.

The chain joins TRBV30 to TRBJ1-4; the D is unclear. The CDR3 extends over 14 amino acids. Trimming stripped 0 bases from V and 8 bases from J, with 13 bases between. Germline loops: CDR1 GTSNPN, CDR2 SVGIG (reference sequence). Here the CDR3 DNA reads TGTGCCTGGAGTGTAAGCGGTGGCAAGGAAAAACTGTTTTTT. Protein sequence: CAWSVSGGKEKLFF.

Here the CDR3 reads CASSLAGFYTEAFF. DNA of the CDR3: TGTGCCAGCAGTTTAGCAGGTTTCTACACTGAAGCTTTCTTT. The chain couples TRBV12-3 or TRBV12-4 to TRBJ1-1, with D uncertain. The CDR3 length is 14 residues. Trimming left V 0 bases short and J 3 bases short, with 8 bases between.

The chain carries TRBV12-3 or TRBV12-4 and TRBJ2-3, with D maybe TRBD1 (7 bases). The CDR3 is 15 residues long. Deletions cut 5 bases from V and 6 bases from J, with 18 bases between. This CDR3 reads CASSPLARGPDTQYF. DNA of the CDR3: TGTGCCAGCAGTCCCCTAGCGAGGGGGCCGGATACGCAGTATTTT.

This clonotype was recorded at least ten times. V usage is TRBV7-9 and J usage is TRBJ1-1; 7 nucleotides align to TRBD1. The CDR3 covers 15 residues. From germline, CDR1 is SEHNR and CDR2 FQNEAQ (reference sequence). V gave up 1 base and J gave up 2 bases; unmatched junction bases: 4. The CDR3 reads CASSLEQGLNTEAFF. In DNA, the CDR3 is TGTGCCAGCAGCTTAGAACAGGGGCTAAACACTGAAGCTTTCTTT.

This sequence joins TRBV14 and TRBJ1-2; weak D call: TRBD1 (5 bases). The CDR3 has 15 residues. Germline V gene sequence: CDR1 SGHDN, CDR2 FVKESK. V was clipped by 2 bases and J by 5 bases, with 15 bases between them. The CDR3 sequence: CASSQQSRRGYGYTF. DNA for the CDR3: TGTGCCAGCAGCCAACAGTCGCGAAGGGGTTATGGCTACACCTTC.